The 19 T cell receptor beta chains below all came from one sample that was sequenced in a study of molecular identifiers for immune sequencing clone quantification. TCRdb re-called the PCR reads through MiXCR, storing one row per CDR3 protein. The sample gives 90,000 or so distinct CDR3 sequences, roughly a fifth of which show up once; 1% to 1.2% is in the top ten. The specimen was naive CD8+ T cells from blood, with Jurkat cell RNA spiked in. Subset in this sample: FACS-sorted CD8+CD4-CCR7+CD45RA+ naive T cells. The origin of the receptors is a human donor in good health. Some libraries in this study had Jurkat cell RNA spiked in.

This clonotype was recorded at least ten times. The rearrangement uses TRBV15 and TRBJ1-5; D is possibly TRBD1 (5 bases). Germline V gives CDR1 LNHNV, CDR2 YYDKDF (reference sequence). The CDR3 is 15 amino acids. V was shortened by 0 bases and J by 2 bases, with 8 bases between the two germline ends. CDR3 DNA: TGTGCCACCAGCAGAGATAAGGGACGCAATCAGCCCCAGCATTTT. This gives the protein CATSRDKGRNQPQHF.

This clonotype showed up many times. The DNA of the CDR3 is TGCAGTGCTAGAGATGGGGGGCTGGCACCGGAGGCTTATTTT. Translation gives CSARDGGLAPEAYF. V and J are TRBV20-1 and TRBJ2-3; D is perhaps TRBD1 or TRBD2 (6 bases each). The CDR3 is 14 residues long. The germline V and J ends were trimmed by 0 bases and 15 bases, with 22 bases remaining between them. The germline CDR1 and CDR2 sequences are DFQATT and SNEGSKA (reference sequence).

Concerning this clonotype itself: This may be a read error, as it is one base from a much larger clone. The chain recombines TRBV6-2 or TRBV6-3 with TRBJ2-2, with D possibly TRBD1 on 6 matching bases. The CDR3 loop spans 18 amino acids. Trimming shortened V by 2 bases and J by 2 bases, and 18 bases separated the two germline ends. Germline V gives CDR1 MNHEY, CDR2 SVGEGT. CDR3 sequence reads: CASSYAVGQSANTGELFF. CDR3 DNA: TGTGCCAGCAGTTACGCCGTTGGACAGAGCGCAAACACCGGGGAGCTGTTTTTT.

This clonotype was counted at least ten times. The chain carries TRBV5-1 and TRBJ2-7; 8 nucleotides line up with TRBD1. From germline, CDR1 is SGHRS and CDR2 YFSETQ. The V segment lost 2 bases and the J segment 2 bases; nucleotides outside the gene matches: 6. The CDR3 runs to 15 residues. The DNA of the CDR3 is TGCGCCAGCAGCTTAGGCAGGGGGCATACCTACGAGCAGTACTTC. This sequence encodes CASSLGRGHTYEQYF.

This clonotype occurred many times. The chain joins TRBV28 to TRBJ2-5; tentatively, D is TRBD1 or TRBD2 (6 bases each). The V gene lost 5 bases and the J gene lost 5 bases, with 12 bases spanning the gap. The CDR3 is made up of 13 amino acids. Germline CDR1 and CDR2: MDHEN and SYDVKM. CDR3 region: CASSGQRVETQYF. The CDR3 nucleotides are TGTGCCAGCAGTGGACAGCGGGTGGAGACCCAGTACTTC. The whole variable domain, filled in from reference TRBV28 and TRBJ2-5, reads DVKVTQSSRYLVKRTGEKVFLECVQDMDHENMFWYRQDPGLGLRLIYFSYDVKMKEKGDIPEGYSVSREKKERFSLILESASTNQTSMYLCASSGQRVETQYFGPGTRLLVL.

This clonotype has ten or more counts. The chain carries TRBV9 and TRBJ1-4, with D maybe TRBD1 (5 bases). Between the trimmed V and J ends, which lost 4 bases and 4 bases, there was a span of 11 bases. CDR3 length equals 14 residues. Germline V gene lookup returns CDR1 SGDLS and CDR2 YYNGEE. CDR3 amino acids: CASSPWGGNEKLFF. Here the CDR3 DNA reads TGTGCCAGCAGCCCATGGGGGGGTAATGAAAAACTGTTTTTT.

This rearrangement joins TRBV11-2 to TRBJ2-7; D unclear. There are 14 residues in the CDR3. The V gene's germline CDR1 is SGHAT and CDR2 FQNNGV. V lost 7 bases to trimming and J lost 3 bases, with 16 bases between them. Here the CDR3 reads CASKQSSVRYEQYF. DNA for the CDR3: TGTGCCAGCAAGCAATCTAGTGTGCGCTACGAGCAGTACTTC.

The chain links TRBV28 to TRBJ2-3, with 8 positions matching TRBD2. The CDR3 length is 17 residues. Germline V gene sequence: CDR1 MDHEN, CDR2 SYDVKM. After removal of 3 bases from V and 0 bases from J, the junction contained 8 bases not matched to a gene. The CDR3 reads CASSFPTSGGSTDTQYF. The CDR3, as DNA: TGTGCCAGCAGTTTCCCAACTAGCGGAGGGAGCACAGATACGCAGTATTTT.

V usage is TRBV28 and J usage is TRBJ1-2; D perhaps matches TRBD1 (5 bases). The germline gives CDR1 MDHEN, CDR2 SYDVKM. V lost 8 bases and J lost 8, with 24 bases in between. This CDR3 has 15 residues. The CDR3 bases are TGTGCCAGCTCGGGGGTCTCAGGGTCAGGCAGAGGCTACACCTTC. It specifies CASSGVSGSGRGYTF.

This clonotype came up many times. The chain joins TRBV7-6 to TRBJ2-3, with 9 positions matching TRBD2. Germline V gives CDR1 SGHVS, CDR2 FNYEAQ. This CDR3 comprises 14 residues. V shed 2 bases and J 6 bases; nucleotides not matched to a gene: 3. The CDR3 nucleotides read TGTGCCAGCAGCTTAAGTAGCGGGGGTGATACGCAGTATTTT. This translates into CASSLSSGGDTQYF.

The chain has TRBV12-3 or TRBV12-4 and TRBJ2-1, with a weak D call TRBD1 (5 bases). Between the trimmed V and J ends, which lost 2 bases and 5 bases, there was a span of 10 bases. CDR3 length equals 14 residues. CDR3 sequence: CASSLQGSHNEQFF. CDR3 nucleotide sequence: TGTGCCAGCAGTTTACAGGGTTCCCACAATGAGCAGTTCTTC.

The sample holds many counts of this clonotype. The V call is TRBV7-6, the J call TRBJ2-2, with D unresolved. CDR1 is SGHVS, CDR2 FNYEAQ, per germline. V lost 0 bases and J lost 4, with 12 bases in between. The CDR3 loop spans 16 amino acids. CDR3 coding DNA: TGTGCCAGCAGCTTAGCGATAGATTTGGGCACCGGGGAGCTGTTTTTT. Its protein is CASSLAIDLGTGELFF.

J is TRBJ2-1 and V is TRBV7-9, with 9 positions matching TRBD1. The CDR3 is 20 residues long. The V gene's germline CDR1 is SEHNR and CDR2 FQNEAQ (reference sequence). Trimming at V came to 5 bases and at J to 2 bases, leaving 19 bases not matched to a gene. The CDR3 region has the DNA TGTGCCAGCAGCCGGGTCACCCTCTTTGCGGGACAGGGAACCTACAATGAGCAGTTCTTC. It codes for CASSRVTLFAGQGTYNEQFF. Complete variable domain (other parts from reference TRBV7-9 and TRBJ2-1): DTGVSQNPRHKITKRGQNVTFRCDPISEHNRLYWYRQTLGQGPEFLTYFQNEAQLEKSRLLSDRFSAERPKGSFSTLEIQRTEQGDSAMYLCASSRVTLFAGQGTYNEQFFGPGTRLTVL.

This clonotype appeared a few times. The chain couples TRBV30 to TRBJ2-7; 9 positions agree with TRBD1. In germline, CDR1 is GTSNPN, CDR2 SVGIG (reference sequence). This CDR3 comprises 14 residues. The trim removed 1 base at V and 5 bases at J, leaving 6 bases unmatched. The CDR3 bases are TGTGCCTGGAGTGACAGGGGGCAATGGGACGAGCAGTACTTC. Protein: CAWSDRGQWDEQYF. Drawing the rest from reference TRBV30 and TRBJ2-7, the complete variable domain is SQTIHQWPATLVQPVGSPLSLECTVEGTSNPNLYWYRQAAGRGLQLLFYSVGIGQISSEVPQNLSASRPQDRQFILSSKKLLLSDSGFYLCAWSDRGQWDEQYFGPGTRLTVT.

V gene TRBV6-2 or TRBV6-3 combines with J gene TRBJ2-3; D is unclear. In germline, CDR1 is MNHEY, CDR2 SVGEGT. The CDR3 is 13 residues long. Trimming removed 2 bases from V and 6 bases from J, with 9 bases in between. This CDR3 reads CASSYGMGDTQYF. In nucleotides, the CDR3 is TGTGCCAGCAGTTACGGGATGGGGGATACGCAGTATTTT.

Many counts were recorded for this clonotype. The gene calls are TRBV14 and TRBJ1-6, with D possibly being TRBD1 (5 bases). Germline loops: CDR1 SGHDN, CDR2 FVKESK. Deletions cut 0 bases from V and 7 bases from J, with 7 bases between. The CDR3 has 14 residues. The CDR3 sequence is CASSQDRGNSPLHF. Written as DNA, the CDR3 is TGTGCCAGCAGCCAAGATCGGGGGAATTCACCCCTCCACTTT.

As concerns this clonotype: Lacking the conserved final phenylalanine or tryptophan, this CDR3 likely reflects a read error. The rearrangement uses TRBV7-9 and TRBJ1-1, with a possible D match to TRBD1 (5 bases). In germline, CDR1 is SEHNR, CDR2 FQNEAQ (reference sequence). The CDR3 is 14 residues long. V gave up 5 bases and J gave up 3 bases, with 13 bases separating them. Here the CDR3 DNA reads TGTGCCAGCAGCCGGCAGGGCCCCCACACTGAAGCTTTCCTT. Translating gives CASSRQGPHTEAFL.

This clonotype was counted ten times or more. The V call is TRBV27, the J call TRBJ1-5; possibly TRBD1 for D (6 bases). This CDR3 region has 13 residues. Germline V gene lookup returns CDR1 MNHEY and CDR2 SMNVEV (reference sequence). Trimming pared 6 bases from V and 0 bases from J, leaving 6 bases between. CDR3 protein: CASRDSSNQPQHF. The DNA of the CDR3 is TGTGCCAGCAGGGACAGTAGCAATCAGCCCCAGCATTTT.

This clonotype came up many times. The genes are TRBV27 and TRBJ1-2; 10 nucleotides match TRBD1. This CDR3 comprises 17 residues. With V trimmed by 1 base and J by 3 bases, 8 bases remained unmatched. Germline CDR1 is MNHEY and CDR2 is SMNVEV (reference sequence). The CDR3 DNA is TGTGCCAGCAGTTTATACAGGACAGGGGGAACATACTATGGCTACACCTTC. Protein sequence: CASSLYRTGGTYYGYTF.